What follows is one T cell receptor (beta chain) and its context. Its antigen is unknown. CD4+ T cells specific for antigen were expanded with viral peptide pools by the ViraFEST assay before sequencing. Subsequent to approximately 11 days of culture, CD4+ T cells were isolated. Either the BNT162b2 or mRNA-1273 vaccine was given to participants in two doses. It was with around 10 IU/ml IL-2 and about 10 ug/ml peptides that 1.8 million or so PBMC per well were cultured. The sample comes from a study of vaccination effects on CD4 cells after COVID-19. Germline V gene sequence: CDR1 MNHEY, CDR2 SMNVEV (reference sequence). The CDR3 length is 13 residues. The ends were cut back, 5 bases at V and 0 bases at J, with 5 bases in the middle. Method: immunoSEQ multiplex PCR; TCRdb's copy keeps in-frame clones and lacks some. The repertoire holds 20,000 to 30,000 clones, with about three quarters as singletons.

This specimen was CD4+ T cells from PBMCs cultured with HCoV-NL63 spike peptides, taken after COVID-19 vaccination. This TCR derives from a human donor who received a COVID-19 vaccine. The chain has TRBV27 and TRBJ1-5; D ambiguous. The CDR3 region is CASSTGSNQPQHF. The CDR3 coding sequence is TGTGCCAGCAGTACGGGTAGCAATCAGCCCCAGCATTTT.